This T cell receptor (beta chain) was sequenced in a study of early T cells in non-severe SARS-CoV-2 infection. Study in general: Unpaired chains resulted from sequencing bulk RNA of unsorted whole blood.

Germline V CDR1 and CDR2: SGHAT, FQNNGV. The CDR3 is 13 amino acids. About this clonotype: The junction and the germline gene differ at one end; a read error may be behind it.

TCRdb re-called the 5' RACE reads with MiXCR, one entry per CDR3 protein. The sample lists about 75,000 distinct CDR3 sequences; around 11% were seen once. The sequenced sample was whole blood, obtained at baseline. This sequence was found in an adult who was a healthcare worker with PCR-confirmed SARS-CoV-2 infection or an uninfected control (not recorded which). The chain combines TRBV11-2 with TRBJ1-1; no firm D call. CDR3 DNA: TGTGCCAGCAGCCTAGAGGTCTCCACTGAAGCTTTCTTT. This sequence encodes CASSLEVSTEAFF.